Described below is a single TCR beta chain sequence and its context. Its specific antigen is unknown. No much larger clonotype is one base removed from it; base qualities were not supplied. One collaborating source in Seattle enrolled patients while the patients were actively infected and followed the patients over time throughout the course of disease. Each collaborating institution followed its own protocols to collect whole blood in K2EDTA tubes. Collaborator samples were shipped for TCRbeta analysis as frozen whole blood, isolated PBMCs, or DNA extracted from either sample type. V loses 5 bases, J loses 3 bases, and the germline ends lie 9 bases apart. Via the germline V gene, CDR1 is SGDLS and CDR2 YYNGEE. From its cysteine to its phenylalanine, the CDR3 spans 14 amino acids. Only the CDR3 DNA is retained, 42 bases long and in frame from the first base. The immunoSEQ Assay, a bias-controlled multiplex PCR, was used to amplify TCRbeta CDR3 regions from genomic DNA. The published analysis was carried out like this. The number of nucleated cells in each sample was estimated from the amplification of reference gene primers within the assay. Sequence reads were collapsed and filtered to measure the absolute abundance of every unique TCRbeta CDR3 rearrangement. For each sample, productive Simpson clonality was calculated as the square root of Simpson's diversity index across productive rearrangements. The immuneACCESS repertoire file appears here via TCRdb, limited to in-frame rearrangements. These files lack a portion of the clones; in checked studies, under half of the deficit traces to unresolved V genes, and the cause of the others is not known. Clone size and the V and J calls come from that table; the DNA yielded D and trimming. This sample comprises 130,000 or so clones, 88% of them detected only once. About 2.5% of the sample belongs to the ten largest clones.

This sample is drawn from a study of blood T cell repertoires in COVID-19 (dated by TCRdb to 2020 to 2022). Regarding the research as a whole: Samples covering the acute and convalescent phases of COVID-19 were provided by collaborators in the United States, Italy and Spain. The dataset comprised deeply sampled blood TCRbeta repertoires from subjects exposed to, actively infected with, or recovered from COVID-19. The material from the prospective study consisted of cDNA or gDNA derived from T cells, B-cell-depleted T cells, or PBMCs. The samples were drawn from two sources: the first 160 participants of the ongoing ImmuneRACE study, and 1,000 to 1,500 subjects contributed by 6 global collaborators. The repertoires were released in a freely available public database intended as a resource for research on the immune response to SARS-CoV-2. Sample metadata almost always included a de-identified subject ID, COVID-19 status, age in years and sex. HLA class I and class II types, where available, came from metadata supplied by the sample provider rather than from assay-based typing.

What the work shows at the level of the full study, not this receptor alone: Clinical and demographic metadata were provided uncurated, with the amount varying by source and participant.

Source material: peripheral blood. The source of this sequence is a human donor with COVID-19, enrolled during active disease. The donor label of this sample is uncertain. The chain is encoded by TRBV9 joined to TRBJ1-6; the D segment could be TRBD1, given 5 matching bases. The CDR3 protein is CASRGDYYNSPLHF. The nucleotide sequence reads TGTGCCAGCAGGGGGGACTACTATAATTCACCCCTCCACTTT.